This T cell receptor (beta chain) is drawn from a study of T cell responses to AZD1222 COVID-19 vaccine. This table comes from immunoSEQ multiplex PCR, and its TCRdb copy is limited to in-frame clones, with some not included. The sample lists some 170,000 clones; roughly 94% were seen once. V was clipped by 6 bases and J by 0 bases, with 15 bases between them. Germline lookup yields CDR1 MDHEN and CDR2 SYDVKM. This CDR3 has 16 amino acids. The source of this sequence is an adult who received the AZD1222 COVID-19 vaccine. The specimen was peripheral blood, collected 28 days after the second AZD1222 dose. V usage is TRBV28 and J usage is TRBJ1-3; D perhaps matches TRBD1 (5 bases). The CDR3 here is CASRLGRRFSGNTIYF. CDR3 in DNA: TGTGCCAGCAGACTGGGACGGAGGTTCTCTGGAAACACCATATATTTT. Complete variable domain (other parts from reference TRBV28 and TRBJ1-3): DVKVTQSSRYLVKRTGEKVFLECVQDMDHENMFWYRQDPGLGLRLIYFSYDVKMKEKGDIPEGYSVSREKKERFSLILESASTNQTSMYLCASRLGRRFSGNTIYFGEGSWLTVV.